These 28 T cell receptor beta chains originate from one sample sequenced in a study of T cell responses to AZD1222 COVID-19 vaccine. Assay: immunoSEQ multiplex PCR; the TCRdb copy retains only in-frame clones and omits some. The data hold roughly 170,000 clones, with 90% to 95% observed a single time. Specimen: peripheral blood, collected 28 days after the second AZD1222 dose. Source of these receptors: an adult who received the AZD1222 COVID-19 vaccine.

The rearrangement joins TRBV9 to TRBJ1-5; maybe TRBD1 (5 bases). The CDR3 length is 17 residues. V was trimmed by 3 bases and J by 2 bases, leaving 18 bases between them. Germline V gene data show CDR1 as SGDLS and CDR2 as YYNGEE. DNA of the CDR3: TGTGCCAGCAGCGCGGGGGTCGGTGTGCAGGGCAATCAGCCCCAGCATTTT. It specifies CASSAGVGVQGNQPQHF.

The rearrangement links TRBV25-1 to TRBJ2-2, with 7 positions matching TRBD2. This CDR3 spans 18 amino acids. CDR1 is MGHDK and CDR2 is SYGVNS in the germline V gene. J gave up 0 bases and V 5 bases, and 12 bases lay outside the gene matches. CDR3 sequence (DNA): TGTGCCAGCAGTAACTACTCTACTAGCGTAACGAACACCGGGGAGCTGTTTTTT. This encodes CASSNYSTSVTNTGELFF.

This chain joins TRBV28 and TRBJ1-1, with D tentatively TRBD1 (6 bases). From germline, CDR1 is MDHEN and CDR2 SYDVKM. V was trimmed by 6 bases and J by 6 bases, leaving 20 bases between them. The CDR3 is 15 amino acids. The CDR3 DNA reads TGTGCCAGCAGCCCAAGCTTCGGACAGATGGCTGAAGCTTTCTTT. This codes for CASSPSFGQMAEAFF.

This clone has only one observation. This chain connects TRBV19 to TRBJ2-1; either TRBD1 or TRBD2 may fit D (5 bases each). The germline V gene encodes CDR1 LNHDA and CDR2 SQIVND (reference sequence). Trimming removed 1 base at V and 5 bases at J, with 12 bases between. The CDR3 spans 15 residues. The CDR3 region has the DNA TGTGCCAGTAGTATAGGGTCCAGGGAGCACAATGAGCAGTTCTTC. Translated: CASSIGSREHNEQFF.

This chain joins TRBV28 and TRBJ1-4; D is possibly TRBD1 (5 bases). This CDR3 is 13 amino acids long. Trimming stripped 3 bases from V and 7 bases from J, with 9 bases between. Germline assignment: CDR1 MDHEN and CDR2 SYDVKM. The CDR3 region is CASSFQGSEKLFF. The DNA for the CDR3 is TGTGCCAGCAGTTTCCAGGGTAGTGAAAAACTGTTTTTT.

The chain employs TRBV10-2 and TRBJ1-3; D is perhaps TRBD1 (6 bases). The CDR3 extends over 13 amino acids. V lost 6 bases and J 0 bases, leaving 6 bases between the germline ends. Germline V gives CDR1 WSHSY, CDR2 SAAADI. CDR3 amino acids: CASRTGSGNTIYF. CDR3 coding DNA: TGCGCCAGCAGGACAGGCTCTGGAAACACCATATATTTT.

The rearrangement joins TRBV6-6 to TRBJ2-6, with 7 bases matching TRBD2. V shed 2 bases, J shed 0 bases, and the junction held 1 base outside the gene matches. This CDR3 region has 16 residues. Germline V gives CDR1 MNHNY, CDR2 SVGAGI (reference sequence). CDR3 in amino acids: CASSYGGGSGANVLTF. The CDR3 DNA reads as TGTGCCAGCAGTTACGGGGGGGGCTCTGGGGCCAACGTCCTGACTTTC.

The chain recombines TRBV7-2 with TRBJ2-7; D is unresolved. Between the trimmed V and J ends, which lost 4 bases and 3 bases, there was a span of 7 bases. This CDR3 region has 12 residues. CDR1 and CDR2 from the germline V gene are SGHTA and FQGNSA. DNA for the CDR3: TGTGCCAGCAGCTCCGGTGACTACGAGCAGTACTTC. It yields the protein CASSSGDYEQYF.

J is TRBJ2-7 and V is TRBV3-1 (or the pseudogene TRBV3-2), with 9 bases identical to TRBD2. This CDR3 region has 15 residues. V shed 3 bases, J shed 0 bases, and the junction held 3 bases outside the gene matches. Germline CDR1 LGHDT, CDR2 YNNKEL (reference sequence). CDR3 loop: CASSQSGGLSYEQYF. The CDR3, as DNA: TGTGCCAGCAGCCAGAGCGGGGGGCTCTCCTACGAGCAGTACTTC.

This chain links TRBV9 with TRBJ2-2; unclear D gene. Germline V gene data show CDR1 as SGDLS and CDR2 as YYNGEE. This CDR3 region has 14 residues. Trimming took off 3 bases at V and 2 bases at J, with 8 bases between the two ends. The CDR3 here is CASSALTNTGELFF. The CDR3 coding sequence is TGTGCCAGCAGCGCGCTGACCAACACCGGGGAGCTGTTTTTT.

The chain employs TRBV6-5 and TRBJ1-1; D remains unclear. The CDR3 runs to 11 residues. Trimming pared 8 bases from V and 1 base from J, leaving 5 bases between. Germline assignment: CDR1 MNHEY and CDR2 SVGAGI. The CDR3 loop is CASQGNTEAFF. CDR3 sequence (DNA): TGTGCCAGCCAAGGGAACACTGAAGCTTTCTTT.

CDR3 region: CASAVDPGGYEKLFF. The DNA of the CDR3 is TGTGCCAGCGCAGTAGATCCTGGGGGGTATGAAAAACTGTTTTTT. The V and J genes are TRBV18 and TRBJ1-4, with a tentative D call TRBD1 (5 bases). The germline V gene has CDR1 KGHSH and CDR2 LQKENI. V was cut by 8 bases and J by 6 bases, with 19 bases left in between. This CDR3 contains 15 residues.

V and J are TRBV28 and TRBJ1-6, with 7 positions matching TRBD1. There are 18 residues in the CDR3. V shed 4 bases and J 1 base; nucleotides not matched to a gene: 10. Per germline, CDR1 MDHEN and CDR2 SYDVKM. The CDR3 loop reads CASSSTRGYRSYNSPLHF. The CDR3 DNA reads as TGTGCCAGCAGTTCCACCAGGGGGTATCGTTCCTATAATTCACCCCTCCACTTT.

Here the CDR3 DNA reads TGCGCCAGCTGCCTTCTGGTGACAGGGGGATACAATGAGCAGTTCTTC. It specifies CASCLLVTGGYNEQFF. This chain joins TRBV5-1 and TRBJ2-1, with 9 bases that match TRBD1. Germline V gives CDR1 SGHRS, CDR2 YFSETQ. CDR3 length equals 16 residues. V lost 7 bases to trimming and J lost 4 bases; unmatched junction nucleotides: 12.

The J gene is TRBJ2-2, the V gene TRBV6-5; possibly TRBD2 for D (5 bases). Germline V gives CDR1 MNHEY, CDR2 SVGAGI. CDR3 length: 15 residues. Trimming shortened V by 9 bases and J by 3 bases, and 17 bases separated the two germline ends. This CDR3 is CASRWSSGYTGELFF. For the CDR3, the DNA is TGTGCCAGTCGCTGGAGCTCGGGGTACACCGGGGAGCTGTTTTTT.

J is TRBJ2-3 and V is TRBV5-1; no firm D call. The CDR3 extends over 15 amino acids. V lost 5 bases to trimming and J lost 2 bases, with 15 bases between them. In germline, CDR1 is SGHRS, CDR2 YFSETQ. The DNA for the CDR3 is TGCGCCAGCAGTCCGGTAACACCACTCACAGATACGCAGTATTTT. Its translation: CASSPVTPLTDTQYF.

This clone was counted once. DNA of the CDR3: TGTGCCACCAGTGATTTTTCGGGGACAGGTATAGAGACCCAGTACTTC. It translates to CATSDFSGTGIETQYF. The gene calls are TRBV24-1 and TRBJ2-5; 8 bases are shared with TRBD1. J was trimmed by 4 bases and V by 1 base; bases with no gene match: 7. CDR3 size: 16 residues. Germline-derived CDR1 and CDR2 are KGHDR and SFDVKD.

V usage is TRBV6-5 and J usage is TRBJ1-2; 8 positions agree with TRBD1. This CDR3 has 15 residues. Unmatched junction bases numbered 7, after V lost 3 bases and J lost 4 bases. CDR1 and CDR2 (germline): MNHEY, SVGAGI. The CDR3 sequence is CASSYSAGTGYGYTF. The DNA for the CDR3 is TGTGCCAGCAGTTATTCCGCCGGGACAGGCTATGGCTACACCTTC.

This clone was seen a single time. This chain links TRBV24-1 with TRBJ2-3; D not certain. The V and J ends lost 2 bases and 4 bases respectively, with 9 bases between them. CDR3 length equals 14 residues. CDR1 is KGHDR and CDR2 is SFDVKD in the germline V gene. CDR3 loop: CATSDSPASDTQYF. CDR3 sequence (DNA): TGTGCCACCAGTGATTCCCCCGCCTCAGATACGCAGTATTTT.

J is TRBJ1-4 and V is TRBV13; D remains ambiguous. Germline V gene data show CDR1 as PRHDT and CDR2 as FYEKMQ (reference sequence). V lost 5 bases and J lost 8, with 15 bases in between. CDR3 length: 14 amino acids. This CDR3 reads CASSTLYFAEKLFF. For the CDR3, the DNA is TGTGCCAGCAGCACACTATACTTTGCGGAAAAACTGTTTTTT.

This clone was detected once. The chain has TRBV27 and TRBJ1-5, with 8 bases identical to TRBD1. The CDR3 extends over 14 amino acids. Germline CDR1 is MNHEY and CDR2 is SMNVEV (reference sequence). Trimming cost V 3 bases and J 6 bases; bases outside gene matches: 4. In nucleotides, the CDR3 is TGTGCCAGCAGTTTCGGACAGGGAGGTCAGCCCCAGCATTTT. Translation: CASSFGQGGQPQHF.

The chain carries TRBV6-5 and TRBJ2-1, with TRBD2 as a possible D gene (6 bases). Germline V gene data show CDR1 as MNHEY and CDR2 as SVGAGI. The CDR3 runs to 13 residues. The V end was cut by 6 bases, the J end by 10 bases, with 16 bases between. The CDR3 DNA reads TGTGCCAGCAGCCTGAACCGGGACTCGGAGCAGTTCTTC. Encoded protein: CASSLNRDSEQFF.

The J gene is TRBJ1-2, the V gene TRBV2; 12 nucleotides agree with TRBD1. This CDR3 contains 16 residues. Germline V gives CDR1 SNHLY, CDR2 FYNNEI. V gave up 4 bases and J gave up 6 bases; unmatched junction bases: 9. CDR3 sequence (DNA): TGTGCCAGCAGTGTGTTTTCGGGACAGGGGGCTGATGGCTACACCTTC. Its translation: CASSVFSGQGADGYTF. The entire variable domain, with the rest obtained from reference TRBV2 and TRBJ1-2, is as follows: EPEVTQTPSHQVTQMGQEVILRCVPISNHLYFYWYRQILGQKVEFLVSFYNNEISEKSEIFDDQFSVERPDGSNFTLKIRSTKLEDSAMYFCASSVFSGQGADGYTFGSGTRLTVV.

This clone was seen a single time. The chain combines TRBV5-6 with TRBJ2-6; tentative D call: TRBD2 (7 bases). The V end was cut by 3 bases, the J end by 2 bases, with 12 bases between. This CDR3 contains 16 residues. Germline loops: CDR1 SGHDT, CDR2 YYEEEE. DNA for the CDR3: TGTGCCAGCAGCTCGGACAGCGGGGCTGGGGCCAACGTCCTGACTTTC. This gives the protein CASSSDSGAGANVLTF.

The rearrangement links TRBV7-3 to TRBJ2-1; D ambiguous. CDR1 SGHTA and CDR2 FQGTGA come from the germline V gene. The V gene lost 2 bases and the J gene lost 6 bases, with 8 bases spanning the gap. CDR3 length equals 13 residues. CDR3 sequence reads: CASSLGAINEQFF. The DNA of the CDR3 is TGTGCCAGCAGCTTAGGAGCAATCAATGAGCAGTTCTTC.

V usage is TRBV5-1 and J usage is TRBJ2-7; maybe TRBD1 (6 bases). V shed 0 bases and J shed 1 base, with 14 bases lying between them. Germline CDR1 SGHRS, CDR2 YFSETQ. CDR3 length equals 16 residues. CDR3 loop: CASSLDVSQGSYEQYF. The DNA of the CDR3 is TGCGCCAGCAGCTTGGATGTTAGCCAGGGGTCCTACGAGCAGTACTTC.

The gene calls are TRBV19 and TRBJ1-2, with 8 positions matching TRBD1. The CDR3 sequence is 14 residues long. V was clipped by 5 bases and J by 4 bases; unmatched bases: 6. CDR1 is LNHDA and CDR2 is SQIVND in the germline V gene (reference sequence). CDR3 sequence: CASSVDRVGYGYTF. The CDR3 DNA sequence: TGTGCCAGTAGTGTGGACAGGGTTGGCTATGGCTACACCTTC.

A word on this clone: Other DNA variants within this sample encode the same CDR3. J is TRBJ2-7 and V is TRBV5-1; 8 bases are shared with TRBD1. Germline CDR1 and CDR2: SGHRS and YFSETQ. V shed 5 bases, J shed 2 bases, and the junction held 6 bases outside the gene matches. The CDR3 is 14 residues long. The CDR3 nucleotides read TGCGCCAGCAGTTCTACAGGGGGTGCCTACGAGCAGTACTTC. Its protein product is CASSSTGGAYEQYF.